The TCR beta chain described here comes from a study of blood T cells in healthy people across ages. Germline V CDR1 and CDR2: SGHTA, FQGNSA. There are 12 residues in the CDR3. Using a J-beta primer mix together with a sample-barcoded 5' primer, a second PCR was run for roughly 7 to 12 cycles. TCRdb re-called the 5' RACE reads through MiXCR, storing one row per CDR3 protein. The sample consists of about 1,800,000 distinct CDR3 sequences, approximately 30% of them appearing once. Details on this clonotype: Given a much more abundant clone one base away, this may be a read error.

The chain recombines TRBV7-2 with TRBJ2-3; D gene uncertain. This sequence was found in a woman in her 30s in good health. Sequencing was performed on blood. The CDR3 loop reads CASGKDTDAQYF. The CDR3 nucleotides are TGTGCCAGCGGGAAAGACACAGATGCGCAGTATTTT.